This T cell receptor (beta chain) came from a study of CD8 T cells in ankylosing spondylitis. The study's findings and limits: Clones that were linked to disease were CD8+ and were relatively rare in peripheral blood.

This clonotype showed up just a few times. Its antigen is unidentified. Libraries for TCR beta were made by quantitative 5'-RACE with molecular barcodes. In TCRdb, the 5' RACE reads were re-called with MiXCR into one record per CDR3 protein. Altogether roughly 180,000 distinct CDR3 sequences are present, 13% being singletons, with the ten largest covering roughly 11%. CDR3 length: 14 residues. V lost 4 bases and J lost 4, with 13 bases in between. Germline V gene sequence: CDR1 LNHDA, CDR2 SQIVND (reference sequence). The sequence came from a female donor with ankylosing spondylitis or in good health (not recorded which). Material for sequencing was blood, either unsorted or a sorted T cell fraction (not recorded which). V usage is TRBV19 and J usage is TRBJ1-1; D might be TRBD1 (5 bases). CDR3 DNA: TGTGCCAGTAGTACAGGGTTTTTGGGCACTGAAGCTTTCTTT. Protein product: CASSTGFLGTEAFF.